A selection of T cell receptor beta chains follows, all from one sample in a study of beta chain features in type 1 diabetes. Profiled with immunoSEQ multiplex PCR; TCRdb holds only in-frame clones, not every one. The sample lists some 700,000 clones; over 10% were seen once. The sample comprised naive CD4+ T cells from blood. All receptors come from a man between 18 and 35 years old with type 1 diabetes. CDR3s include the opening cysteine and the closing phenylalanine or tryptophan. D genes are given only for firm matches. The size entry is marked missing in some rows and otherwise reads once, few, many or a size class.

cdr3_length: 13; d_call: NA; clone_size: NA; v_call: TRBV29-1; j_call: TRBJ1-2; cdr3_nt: TGCAGCGCAAACATAGACAGATACTATGGCTACACCTTC; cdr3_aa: CSANIDRYYGYTF
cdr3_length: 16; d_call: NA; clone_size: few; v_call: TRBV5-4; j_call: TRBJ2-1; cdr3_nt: TGTGCCAGCAGCCTCCGCATCCAAAGCTCCTACAATGAGCAGTTCTTC; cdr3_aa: CASSLRIQSSYNEQFF
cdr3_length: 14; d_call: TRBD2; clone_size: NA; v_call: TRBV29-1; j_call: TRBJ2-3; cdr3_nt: TGCAGCGTTGAGCCGGGACTACACACAGATACGCAGTATTTT; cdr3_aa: CSVEPGLHTDTQYF
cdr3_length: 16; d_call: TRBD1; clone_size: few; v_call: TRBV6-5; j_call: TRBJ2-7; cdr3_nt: TGTGCCAGCAGTTACTCGACGGGACAGGGGGCTGAAGAGCAGTACTTC; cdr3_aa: CASSYSTGQGAEEQYF
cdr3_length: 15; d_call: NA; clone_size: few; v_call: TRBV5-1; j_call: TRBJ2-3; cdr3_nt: TGCGCCAGCAGCTTGACACAGGGTGAACTCCATACGCAGTATTTT; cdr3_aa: CASSLTQGELHTQYF
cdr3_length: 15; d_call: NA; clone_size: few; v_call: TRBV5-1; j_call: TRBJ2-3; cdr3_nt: TGCGCCAGCAGCCCGGGGTTCACACGGTCAGATACGCAGTATTTT; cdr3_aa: CASSPGFTRSDTQYF
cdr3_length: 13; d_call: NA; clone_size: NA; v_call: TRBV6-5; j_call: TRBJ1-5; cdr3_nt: TGTGCCAGCAGAAGACTTAGCAATCAGCCCCAGCATTTT; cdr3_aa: CASRRLSNQPQHF
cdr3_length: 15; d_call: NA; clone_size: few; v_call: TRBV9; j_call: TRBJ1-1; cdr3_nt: TGTGCCAGCAGCGTAGCTCGGCCGGGAAAAACTGAAGCTTTCTTT; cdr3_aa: CASSVARPGKTEAFF
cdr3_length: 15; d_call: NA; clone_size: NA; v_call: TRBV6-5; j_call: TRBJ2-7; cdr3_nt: TGTGCCAGCAGTTACTCTGCGACAGGAGGCTACGAGCAGTACTTC; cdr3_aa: CASSYSATGGYEQYF
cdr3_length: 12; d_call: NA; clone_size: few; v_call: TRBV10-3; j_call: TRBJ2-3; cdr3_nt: TGTGCCATCAGTGAGTCGGCAGATACGCAGTATTTT; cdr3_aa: CAISESADTQYF
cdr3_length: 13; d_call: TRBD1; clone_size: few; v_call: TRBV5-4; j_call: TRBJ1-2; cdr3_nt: TGTGCCAGCAGCCCGGGACAGGACTATGGCTACACCTTC; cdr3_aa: CASSPGQDYGYTF
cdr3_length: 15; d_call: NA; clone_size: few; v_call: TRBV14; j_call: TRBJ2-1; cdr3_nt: TGTGCCAGCAGCCAAGTAAGGGTACCAAGCGGTGAGCAGTTCTTC; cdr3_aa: CASSQVRVPSGEQFF
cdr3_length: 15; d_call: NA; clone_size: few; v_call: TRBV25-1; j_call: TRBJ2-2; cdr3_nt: TGTGCCAGCACAGGGGGGGGCGCGGGCACCGGGGAGCTGTTTTTT; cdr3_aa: CASTGGGAGTGELFF
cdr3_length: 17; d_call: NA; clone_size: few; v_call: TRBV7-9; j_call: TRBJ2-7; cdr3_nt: TGTGCCAGCAGCCCGTCGTGGAGCGGCGACGTCTCCTACGAGCAGTACTTC; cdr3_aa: CASSPSWSGDVSYEQYF
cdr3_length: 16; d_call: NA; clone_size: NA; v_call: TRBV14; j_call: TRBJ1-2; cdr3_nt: TGTGCCAGCAGCCAAGTCACAGGCCCCGACCCTGGGGGCTACACCTTC; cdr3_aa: CASSQVTGPDPGGYTF
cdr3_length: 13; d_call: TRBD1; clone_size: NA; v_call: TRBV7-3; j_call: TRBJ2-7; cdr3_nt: TGTGCCAGCAGCTCTCACGGACAGGGGGCAAAGTACTTC; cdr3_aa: CASSSHGQGAKYF
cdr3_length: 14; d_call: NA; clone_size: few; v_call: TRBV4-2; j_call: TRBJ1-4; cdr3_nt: TGTGCCAGCAGCCAAGACGCAGGGAGTGAAAAACTGTTTTTT; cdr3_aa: CASSQDAGSEKLFF
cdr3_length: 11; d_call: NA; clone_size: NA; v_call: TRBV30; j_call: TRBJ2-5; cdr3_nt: TGTGCCTGGAGTGCTGCGGAGACCCAGTACTTC; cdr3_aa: CAWSAAETQYF
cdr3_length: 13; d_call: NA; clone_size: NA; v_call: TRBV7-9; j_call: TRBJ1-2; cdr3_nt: TGTGCCAGCAGCCCTACGGGGGGAGGTGGCTACACCTTC; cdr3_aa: CASSPTGGGGYTF
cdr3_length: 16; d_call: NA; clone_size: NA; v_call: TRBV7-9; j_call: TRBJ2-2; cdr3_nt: TGTGCCAGCAGCCGTGAGGGGGACTGGGGCACCGGGGAGCTGTTTTTT; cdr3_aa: CASSREGDWGTGELFF
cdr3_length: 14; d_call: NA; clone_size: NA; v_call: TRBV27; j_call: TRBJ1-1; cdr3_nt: TGTGCCAGCAGTTTCTGGGGGATGAACACTGAAGCTTTCTTT; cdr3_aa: CASSFWGMNTEAFF
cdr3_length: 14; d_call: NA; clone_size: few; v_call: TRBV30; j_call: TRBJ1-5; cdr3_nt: TGTGCCTGGAGTGTAGGGGCAGGGGTTCAGCCCCAGCATTTT; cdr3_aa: CAWSVGAGVQPQHF
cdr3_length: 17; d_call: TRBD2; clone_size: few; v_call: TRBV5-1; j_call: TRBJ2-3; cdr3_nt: TGCGCCAGCAGCTTGGCCGAGGCGCTAGCGGGGGCCGGTACGCAGTATTTT; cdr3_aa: CASSLAEALAGAGTQYF
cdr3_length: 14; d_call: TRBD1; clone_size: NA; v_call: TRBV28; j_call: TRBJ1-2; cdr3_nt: TGTGCCAGCAGTCCCGGGACAGGGGTCGAGGGCTACACCTTC; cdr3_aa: CASSPGTGVEGYTF
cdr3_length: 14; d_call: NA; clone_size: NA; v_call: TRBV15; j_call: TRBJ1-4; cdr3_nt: TGTGCCACCAGACCTAGAGCAACTAATGAAAAACTGTTTTTT; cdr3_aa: CATRPRATNEKLFF
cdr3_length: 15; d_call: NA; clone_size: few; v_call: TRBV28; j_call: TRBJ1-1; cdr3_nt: TGTGCCAGCAGTTTAGTGGGGCCTGGGGACACTGAAGCTTTCTTT; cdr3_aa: CASSLVGPGDTEAFF
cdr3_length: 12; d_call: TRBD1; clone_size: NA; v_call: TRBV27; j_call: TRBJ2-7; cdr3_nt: TGTGCCAGCCGGGACAGAAGCTACGAGCAGTACTTC; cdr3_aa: CASRDRSYEQYF
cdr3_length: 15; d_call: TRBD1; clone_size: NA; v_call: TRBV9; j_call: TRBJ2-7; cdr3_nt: TGTGCCAGCAGCCCAAAACAGGGGACATCCTACGAGCAGTACTTC; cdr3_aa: CASSPKQGTSYEQYF
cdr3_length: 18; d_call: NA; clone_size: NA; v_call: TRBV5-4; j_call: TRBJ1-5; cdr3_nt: TGTGCCAGCAGCCACCGGTCGGTCGGGGTAAATAGCAATCAGCCCCAGCATTTT; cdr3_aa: CASSHRSVGVNSNQPQHF
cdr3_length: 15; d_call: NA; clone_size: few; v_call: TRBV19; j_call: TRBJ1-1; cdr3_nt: TGTGCCAGTAGTATGGGGCAGGGGCGACAGCCTGAAGCTTTCTTT; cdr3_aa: CASSMGQGRQPEAFF
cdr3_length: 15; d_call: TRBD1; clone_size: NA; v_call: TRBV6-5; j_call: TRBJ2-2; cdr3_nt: TGTGCCAGCAGTTGGACAGGGTATAGGACCGGGGAGCTGTTTTTT; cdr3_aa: CASSWTGYRTGELFF
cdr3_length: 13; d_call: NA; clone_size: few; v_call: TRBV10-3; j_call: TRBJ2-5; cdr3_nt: TGTGCCATCAGTGGGCAGACGATTGAGACCCAGTACTTC; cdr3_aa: CAISGQTIETQYF
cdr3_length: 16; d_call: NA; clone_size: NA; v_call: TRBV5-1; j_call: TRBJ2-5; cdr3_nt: TGCGCCAGCAGCATAAGCCTTCTAGCGCCCGTAGAGACCCAGTACTTC; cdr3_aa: CASSISLLAPVETQYF
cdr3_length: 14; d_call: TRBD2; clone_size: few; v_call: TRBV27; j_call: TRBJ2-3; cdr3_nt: TGTGCCAGCAGCCTAGCGGGGGCCGGGGATACGCAGTATTTT; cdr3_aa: CASSLAGAGDTQYF
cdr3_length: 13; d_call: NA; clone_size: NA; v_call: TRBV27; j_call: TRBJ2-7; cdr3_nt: TGTGCCAGCAGACAGACACCTACCTACGAGCAGTACTTC; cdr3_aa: CASRQTPTYEQYF
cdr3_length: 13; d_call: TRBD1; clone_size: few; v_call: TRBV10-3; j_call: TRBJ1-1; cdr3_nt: TGTGCCATCAGATCGGACAGGGGGTCTGAAGCTTTCTTT; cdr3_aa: CAIRSDRGSEAFF
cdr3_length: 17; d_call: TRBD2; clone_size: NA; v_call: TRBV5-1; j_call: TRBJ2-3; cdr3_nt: TGCGCCAGCAGCTTGGACCGGACTAGCGGGGCCATAGATACGCAGTATTTT; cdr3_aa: CASSLDRTSGAIDTQYF
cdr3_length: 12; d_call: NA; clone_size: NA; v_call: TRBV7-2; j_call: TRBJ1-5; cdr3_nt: TGTGCCAGCAGCCGGCTCCGGGAACCCCAGCATTTT; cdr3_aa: CASSRLREPQHF
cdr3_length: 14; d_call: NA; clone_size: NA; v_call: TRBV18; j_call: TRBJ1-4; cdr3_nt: TGTGCCAGCTCACCTGCATCAACTAATGAAAAACTGTTTTTT; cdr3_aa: CASSPASTNEKLFF
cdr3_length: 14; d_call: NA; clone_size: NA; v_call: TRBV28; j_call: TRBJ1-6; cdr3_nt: TGTGCCAGCTCTGTGGGCGGAAAACATTCACCCCTCCACTTT; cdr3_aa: CASSVGGKHSPLHF
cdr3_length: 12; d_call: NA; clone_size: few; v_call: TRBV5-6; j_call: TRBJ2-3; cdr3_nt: TGTGCCAGCGGAGAAACCACAGATACGCAGTATTTT; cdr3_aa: CASGETTDTQYF
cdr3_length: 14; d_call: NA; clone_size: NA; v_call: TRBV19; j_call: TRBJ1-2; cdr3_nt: TGTGCCAGTAGTATAGTCGGAGTATTCTATGGCTACACCTTC; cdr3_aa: CASSIVGVFYGYTF
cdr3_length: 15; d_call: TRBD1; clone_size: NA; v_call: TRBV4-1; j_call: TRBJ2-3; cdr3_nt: TGCGCCAGCAGCCCTCCGGGACAGGGGTCAGATACGCAGTATTTT; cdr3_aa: CASSPPGQGSDTQYF
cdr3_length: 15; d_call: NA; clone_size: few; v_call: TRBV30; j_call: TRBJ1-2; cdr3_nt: TGTGCCTGGAGAAAGGCCCCCAGCGGATGGGGTGGCTACACCTTC; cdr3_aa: CAWRKAPSGWGGYTF
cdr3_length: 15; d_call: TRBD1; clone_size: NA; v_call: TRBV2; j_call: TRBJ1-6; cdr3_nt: TGTGCCAGCAAACAGGGGAGCTCCTATAATTCACCCCTCCACTTT; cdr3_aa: CASKQGSSYNSPLHF
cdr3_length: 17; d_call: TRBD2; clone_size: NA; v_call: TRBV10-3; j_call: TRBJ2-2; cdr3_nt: TGTGCCATCAGTGAGGGACTAGCGGGGAAAAACACCGGGGAGCTGTTTTTT; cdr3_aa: CAISEGLAGKNTGELFF
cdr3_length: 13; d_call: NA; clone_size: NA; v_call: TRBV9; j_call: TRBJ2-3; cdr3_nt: TGTGCCAGCAGCCTCGGGGCCACAGATACGCAGTATTTT; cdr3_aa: CASSLGATDTQYF
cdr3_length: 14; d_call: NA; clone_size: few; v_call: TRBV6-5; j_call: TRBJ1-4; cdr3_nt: TGTGCCAGCAGTGTTGGGACGGATAATGAAAAACTGTTTTTT; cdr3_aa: CASSVGTDNEKLFF
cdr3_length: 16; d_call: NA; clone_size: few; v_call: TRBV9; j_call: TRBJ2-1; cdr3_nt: TGTGCCAGCAGCGTAGGTGAGACAGTTTCCTACAATGAGCAGTTCTTC; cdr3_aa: CASSVGETVSYNEQFF
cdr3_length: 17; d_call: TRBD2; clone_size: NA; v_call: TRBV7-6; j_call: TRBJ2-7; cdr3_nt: TGTGCCAGCAGCCTAGGGCTGGCGGGGGGACTCTCCTACGAGCAGTACTTC; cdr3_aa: CASSLGLAGGLSYEQYF
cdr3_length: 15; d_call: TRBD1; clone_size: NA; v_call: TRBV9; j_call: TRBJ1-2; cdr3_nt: TGTGCCAGCAGCGTAGTTTCAGGGGGCGTTGGTGGCTACACCTTC; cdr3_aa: CASSVVSGGVGGYTF
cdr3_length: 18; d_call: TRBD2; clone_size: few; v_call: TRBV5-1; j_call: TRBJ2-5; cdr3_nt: TGCGCCAGCAGCTTAGGACTAGCGGGGGGCCCGTACCAAGAGACCCAGTACTTC; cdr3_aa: CASSLGLAGGPYQETQYF